This T cell receptor beta chain was captured by sequencing in a study of early T cells in non-severe SARS-CoV-2 infection. Study conclusions and caveats: Database matching using VDJdb favored anti-spike CD8 responses, with private and CD4 specificities left missing.

Unique molecular identifiers were attached to individual cDNA molecules. Each CDR3 protein gets one entry after TCRdb re-called the 5' RACE reads with MiXCR. The sample has approximately 89,000 distinct CDR3 sequences; about 14% are singletons. CDR1 is LGHDT and CDR2 is YNNKEL in the germline V gene (reference sequence). The V gene end was trimmed by 6 bases and the J gene end by 4 bases; junction bases not matched to a gene: 2. The CDR3 consists of 14 residues. About this clonotype itself: Its target is unknown.

This clonotype was obtained from an adult who was a healthcare worker with PCR-confirmed SARS-CoV-2 infection or an uninfected control (not recorded which). The chain has TRBV3-1 and TRBJ2-1, with 11 bases aligning to TRBD2. Sequencing was carried out using whole blood. DNA for the CDR3: TGTGCCAGCAGAGTAGCGGGAGGGTACAATGAGCAGTTCTTC. It yields the protein CASRVAGGYNEQFF.